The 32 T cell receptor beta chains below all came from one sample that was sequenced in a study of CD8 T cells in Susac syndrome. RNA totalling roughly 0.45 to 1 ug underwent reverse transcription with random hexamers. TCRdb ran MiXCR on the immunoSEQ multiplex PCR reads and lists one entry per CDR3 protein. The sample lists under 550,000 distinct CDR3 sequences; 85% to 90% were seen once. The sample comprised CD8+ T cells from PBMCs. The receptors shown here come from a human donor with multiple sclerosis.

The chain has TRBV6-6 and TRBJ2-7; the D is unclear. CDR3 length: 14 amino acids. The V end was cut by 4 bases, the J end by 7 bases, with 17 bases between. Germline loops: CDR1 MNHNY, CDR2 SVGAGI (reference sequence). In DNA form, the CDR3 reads TGTGCCAGCAGTTCGCCCCCTAAGATCGGGGAGCAGTACTTC. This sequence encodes CASSSPPKIGEQYF.

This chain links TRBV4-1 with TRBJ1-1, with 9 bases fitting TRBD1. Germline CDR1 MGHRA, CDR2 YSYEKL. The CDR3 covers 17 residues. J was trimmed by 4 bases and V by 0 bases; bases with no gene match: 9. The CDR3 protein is CASSQDTGQGLLTEAFF. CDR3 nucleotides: TGCGCCAGCAGCCAAGATACAGGACAGGGGTTACTCACTGAAGCTTTCTTT.

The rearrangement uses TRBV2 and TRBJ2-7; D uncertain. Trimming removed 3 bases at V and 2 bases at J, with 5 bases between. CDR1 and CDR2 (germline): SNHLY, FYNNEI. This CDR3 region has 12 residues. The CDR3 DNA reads TGTGCCAGCAGTGAGAGAACCTACGAGCAGTACTTC. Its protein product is CASSERTYEQYF.

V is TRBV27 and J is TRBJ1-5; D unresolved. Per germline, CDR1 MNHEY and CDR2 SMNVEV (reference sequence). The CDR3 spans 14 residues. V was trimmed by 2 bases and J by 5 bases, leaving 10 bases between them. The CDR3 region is CASSLTAFYQPQHF. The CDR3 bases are TGTGCCAGCAGTTTAACAGCCTTCTATCAGCCCCAGCATTTT.

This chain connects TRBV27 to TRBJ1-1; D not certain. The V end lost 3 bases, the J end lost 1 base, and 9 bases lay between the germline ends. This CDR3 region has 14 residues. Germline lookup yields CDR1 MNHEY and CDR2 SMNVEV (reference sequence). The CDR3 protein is CASSLARPNTEAFF. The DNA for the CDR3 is TGTGCCAGCAGTTTGGCCAGGCCGAACACTGAAGCTTTCTTT.

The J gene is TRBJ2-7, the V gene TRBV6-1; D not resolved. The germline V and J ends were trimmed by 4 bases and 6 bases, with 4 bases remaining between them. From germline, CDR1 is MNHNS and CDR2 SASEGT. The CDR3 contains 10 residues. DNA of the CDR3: TGTGCCAGCAGTGCCCTCGAGCAGTACTTC. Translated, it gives CASSALEQYF.

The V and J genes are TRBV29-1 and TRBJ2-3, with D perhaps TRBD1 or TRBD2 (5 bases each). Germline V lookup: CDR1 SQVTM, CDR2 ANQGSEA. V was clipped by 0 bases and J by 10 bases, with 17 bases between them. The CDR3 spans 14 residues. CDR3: CSVEDDTEGTAQYF. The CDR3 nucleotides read TGCAGCGTTGAAGATGATACAGAAGGGACGGCGCAGTATTTT.

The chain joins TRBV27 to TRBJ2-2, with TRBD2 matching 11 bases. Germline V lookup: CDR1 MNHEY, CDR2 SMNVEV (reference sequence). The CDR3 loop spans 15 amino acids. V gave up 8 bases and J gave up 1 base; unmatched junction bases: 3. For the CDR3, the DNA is TGTGCCAGCCAAGGACTAGCGGGGAACACCGGGGAGCTGTTTTTT. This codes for CASQGLAGNTGELFF.

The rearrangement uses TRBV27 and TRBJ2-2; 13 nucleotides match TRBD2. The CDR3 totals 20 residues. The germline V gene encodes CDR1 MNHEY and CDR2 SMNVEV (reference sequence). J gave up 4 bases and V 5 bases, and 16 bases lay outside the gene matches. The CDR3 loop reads CASSPEYGLAGESGTGELFF. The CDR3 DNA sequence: TGTGCCAGCAGTCCTGAATACGGACTAGCGGGAGAATCGGGCACCGGGGAGCTGTTTTTT.

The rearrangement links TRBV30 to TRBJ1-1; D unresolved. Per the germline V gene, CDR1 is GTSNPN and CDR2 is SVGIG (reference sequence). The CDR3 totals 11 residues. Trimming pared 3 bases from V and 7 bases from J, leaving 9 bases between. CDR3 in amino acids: CAWSGSVEAFF. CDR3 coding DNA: TGTGCCTGGAGCGGTTCCGTTGAAGCTTTCTTT.

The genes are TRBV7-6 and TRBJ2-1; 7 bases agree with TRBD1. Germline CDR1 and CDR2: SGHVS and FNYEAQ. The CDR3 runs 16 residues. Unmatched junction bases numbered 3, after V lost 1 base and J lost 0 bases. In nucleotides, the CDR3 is TGTGCCAGCAGCTTAGGGGACAGTAGCTCCTACAATGAGCAGTTCTTC. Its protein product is CASSLGDSSSYNEQFF.

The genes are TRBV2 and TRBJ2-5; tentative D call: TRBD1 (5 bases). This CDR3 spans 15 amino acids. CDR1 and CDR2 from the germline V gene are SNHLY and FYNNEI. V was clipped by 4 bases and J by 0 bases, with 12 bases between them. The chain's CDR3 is CASSAGQAYQETQYF. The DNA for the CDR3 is TGTGCCAGCAGTGCTGGACAAGCTTACCAAGAGACCCAGTACTTC.

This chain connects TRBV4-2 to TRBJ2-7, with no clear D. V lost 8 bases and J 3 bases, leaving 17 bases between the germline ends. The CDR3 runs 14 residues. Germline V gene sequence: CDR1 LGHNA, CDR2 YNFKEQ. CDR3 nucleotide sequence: TGTGCCAGCCAGCGAGCGAAGGCCGACTACGAGCAGTACTTC. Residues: CASQRAKADYEQYF.

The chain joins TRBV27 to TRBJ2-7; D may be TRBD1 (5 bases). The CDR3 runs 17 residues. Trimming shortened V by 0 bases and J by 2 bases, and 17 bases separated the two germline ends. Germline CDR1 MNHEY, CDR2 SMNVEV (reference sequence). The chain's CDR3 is CASSLSISRQGTYEQYF. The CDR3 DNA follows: TGTGCCAGCAGTTTATCGATATCACGGCAGGGCACCTACGAGCAGTACTTC.

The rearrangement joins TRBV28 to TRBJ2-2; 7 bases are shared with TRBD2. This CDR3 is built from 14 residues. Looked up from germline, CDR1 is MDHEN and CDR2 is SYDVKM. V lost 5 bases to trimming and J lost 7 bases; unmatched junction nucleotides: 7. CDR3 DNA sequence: TGTGCCAGCAGTCTCCTAGCGGATAACGGGGAGCTGTTTTTT. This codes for CASSLLADNGELFF.

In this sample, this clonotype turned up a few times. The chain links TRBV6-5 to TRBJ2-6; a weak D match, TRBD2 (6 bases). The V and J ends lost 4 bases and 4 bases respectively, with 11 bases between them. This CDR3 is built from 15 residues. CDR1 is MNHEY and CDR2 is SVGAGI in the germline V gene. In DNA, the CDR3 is TGTGCCAGCAGTTCGGGGGTGTACGGGGCCAACGTCCTGACTTTC. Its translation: CASSSGVYGANVLTF.

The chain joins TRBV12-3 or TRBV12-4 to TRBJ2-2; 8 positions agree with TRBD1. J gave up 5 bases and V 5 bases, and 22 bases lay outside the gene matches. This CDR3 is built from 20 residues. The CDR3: CASSPPKTKSGQGGTGELFF. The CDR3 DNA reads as TGTGCCAGCAGTCCACCGAAAACTAAATCCGGACAGGGTGGGACCGGGGAGCTGTTTTTT.

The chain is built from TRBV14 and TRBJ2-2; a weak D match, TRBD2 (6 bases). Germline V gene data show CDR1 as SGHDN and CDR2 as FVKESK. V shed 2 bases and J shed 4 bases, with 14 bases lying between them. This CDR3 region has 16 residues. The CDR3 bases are TGTGCCAGCAGCCAAATTCTGCGGGGAGCCACCGGGGAGCTGTTTTTT. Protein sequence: CASSQILRGATGELFF.

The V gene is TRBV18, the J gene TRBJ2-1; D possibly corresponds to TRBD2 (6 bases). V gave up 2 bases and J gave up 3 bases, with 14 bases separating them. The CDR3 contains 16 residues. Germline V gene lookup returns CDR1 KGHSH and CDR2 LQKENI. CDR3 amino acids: CASSPLQRAVYNEQFF. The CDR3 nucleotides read TGTGCCAGCTCACCATTACAGCGGGCTGTCTACAATGAGCAGTTCTTC.

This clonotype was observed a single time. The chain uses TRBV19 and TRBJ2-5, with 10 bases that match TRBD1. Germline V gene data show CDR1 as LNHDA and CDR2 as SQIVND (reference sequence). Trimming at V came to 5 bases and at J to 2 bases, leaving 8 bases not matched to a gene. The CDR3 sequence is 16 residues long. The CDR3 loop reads CASSASEDRGQETQYF. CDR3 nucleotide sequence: TGTGCCAGTAGTGCCTCCGAGGACAGGGGGCAAGAGACCCAGTACTTC.

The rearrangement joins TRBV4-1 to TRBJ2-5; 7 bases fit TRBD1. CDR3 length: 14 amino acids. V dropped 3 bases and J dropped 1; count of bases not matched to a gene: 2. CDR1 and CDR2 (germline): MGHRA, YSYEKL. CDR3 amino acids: CASSQGDSQETQYF. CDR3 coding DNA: TGCGCCAGCAGCCAGGGGGACAGCCAAGAGACCCAGTACTTC.

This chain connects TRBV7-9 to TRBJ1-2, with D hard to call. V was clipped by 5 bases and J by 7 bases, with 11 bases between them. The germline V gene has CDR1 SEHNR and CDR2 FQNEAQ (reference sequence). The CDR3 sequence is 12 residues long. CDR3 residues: CASSLLPGGYTF. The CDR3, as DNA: TGTGCCAGCAGCCTCCTACCTGGTGGCTACACCTTC.

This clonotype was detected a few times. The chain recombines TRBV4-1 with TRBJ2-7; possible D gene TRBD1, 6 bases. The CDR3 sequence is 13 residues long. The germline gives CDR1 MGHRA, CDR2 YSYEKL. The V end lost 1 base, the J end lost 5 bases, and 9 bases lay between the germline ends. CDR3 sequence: CASSQAGANEQYF. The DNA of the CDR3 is TGCGCCAGCAGCCAAGCAGGGGCTAACGAGCAGTACTTC.

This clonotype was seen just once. Written as DNA, the CDR3 is TGTGCCAGCATCGGACAGGGTCACACTGAAGCTTTCTTT. The encoded protein is CASIGQGHTEAFF. This rearrangement joins TRBV7-9 to TRBJ1-1, with 8 bases fitting TRBD1. The CDR3 runs 13 residues. V shed 7 bases and J 3 bases; nucleotides not matched to a gene: 4. Germline CDR1 SEHNR, CDR2 FQNEAQ (reference sequence). Looking up the rest from reference TRBV7-9 and TRBJ1-1 gives the full variable domain: DTGVSQNPRHKITKRGQNVTFRCDPISEHNRLYWYRQTLGQGPEFLTYFQNEAQLEKSRLLSDRFSAERPKGSFSTLEIQRTEQGDSAMYLCASIGQGHTEAFFGQGTRLTVV.

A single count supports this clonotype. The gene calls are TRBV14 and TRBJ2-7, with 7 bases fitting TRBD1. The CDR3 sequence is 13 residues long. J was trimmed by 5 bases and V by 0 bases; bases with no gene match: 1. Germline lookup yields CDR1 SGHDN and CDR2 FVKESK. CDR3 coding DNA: TGTGCCAGCAGCCAAGAACAGGGGAACGAGCAGTACTTC. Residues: CASSQEQGNEQYF.

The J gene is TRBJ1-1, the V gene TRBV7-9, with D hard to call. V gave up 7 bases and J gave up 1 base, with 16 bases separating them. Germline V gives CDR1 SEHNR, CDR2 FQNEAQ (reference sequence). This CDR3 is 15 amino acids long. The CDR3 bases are TGTGCCAGCACCGCGCCCGGACCAACGAACACTGAAGCTTTCTTT. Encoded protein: CASTAPGPTNTEAFF. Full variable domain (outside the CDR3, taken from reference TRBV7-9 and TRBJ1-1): DTGVSQNPRHKITKRGQNVTFRCDPISEHNRLYWYRQTLGQGPEFLTYFQNEAQLEKSRLLSDRFSAERPKGSFSTLEIQRTEQGDSAMYLCASTAPGPTNTEAFFGQGTRLTVV.

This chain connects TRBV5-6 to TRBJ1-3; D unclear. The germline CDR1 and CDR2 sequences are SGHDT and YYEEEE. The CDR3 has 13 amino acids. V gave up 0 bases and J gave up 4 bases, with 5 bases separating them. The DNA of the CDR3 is TGTGCCAGCAGCTTGGAAGCGGGAAACACCATATATTTT. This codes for CASSLEAGNTIYF.

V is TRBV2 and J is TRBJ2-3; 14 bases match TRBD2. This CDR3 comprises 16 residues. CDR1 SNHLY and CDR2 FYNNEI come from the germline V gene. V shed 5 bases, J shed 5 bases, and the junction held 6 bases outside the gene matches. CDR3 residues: CASSYRLAGGLDTQYF. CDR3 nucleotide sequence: TGTGCCAGCAGTTACAGACTAGCGGGAGGGCTAGATACGCAGTATTTT.

DNA for the CDR3: TGCAGCGTTCTAGGCGGGAGTTCCTACAATGAGCAGTTCTTC. The encoded protein is CSVLGGSSYNEQFF. This sequence joins TRBV29-1 and TRBJ2-1, with 7 bases that match TRBD2. CDR1 is SQVTM, CDR2 ANQGSEA, per germline. V shed 5 bases, J shed 1 base, and the junction held 5 bases outside the gene matches. CDR3 size: 14 residues.

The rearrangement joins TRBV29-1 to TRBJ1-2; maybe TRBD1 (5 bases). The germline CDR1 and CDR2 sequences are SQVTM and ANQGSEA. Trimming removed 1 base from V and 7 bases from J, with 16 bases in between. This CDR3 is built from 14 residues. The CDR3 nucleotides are TGCAGCGTTGAAGTTCAGGGACTTGGTTCTGGCTACACCTTC. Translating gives CSVEVQGLGSGYTF. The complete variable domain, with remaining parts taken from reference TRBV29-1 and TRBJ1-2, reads SAVISQKPSRDICQRGTSLTIQCQVDSQVTMMFWYRQQPGQSLTLIATANQGSEATYESGFVIDKFPISRPNLTFSTLTVSNMSPEDSSIYLCSVEVQGLGSGYTFGSGTRLTVV.

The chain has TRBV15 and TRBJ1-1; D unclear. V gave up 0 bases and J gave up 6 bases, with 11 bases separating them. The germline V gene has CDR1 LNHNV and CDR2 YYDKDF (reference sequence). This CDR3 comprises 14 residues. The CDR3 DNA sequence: TGTGCCACCAGCAGAGATTGGGGTGGGTCTGAAGCTTTCTTT. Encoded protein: CATSRDWGGSEAFF.

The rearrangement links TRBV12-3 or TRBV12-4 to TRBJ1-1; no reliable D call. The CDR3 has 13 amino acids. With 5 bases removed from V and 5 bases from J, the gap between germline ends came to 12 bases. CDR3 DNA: TGTGCCAGCAGTCTTACCCCCTATACTGAAGCTTTCTTT. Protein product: CASSLTPYTEAFF.